This T cell receptor (beta chain) was recovered during a study of identical twins (dated by TCRdb to the mid-2010s). Background on the whole study: TCR alpha and beta repertoires from monozygotic twins, unrelated adults of various ages and cord blood were deep-sequenced to test whether fetal clonotypes persist. Replicate twin experiments were performed at different times using different library preparation protocols to rule out contamination.

This clonotype was counted only a few times. This clone's antigen is unknown. Base qualities are not recorded, but no much larger clone differs from it by a single base. Only healthy Caucasian donors were included. The twin cohort comprised three pairs of female monozygotic twins, all aged roughly 18 to 29 years. CD4+ and CD8+ T cell populations were isolated with positive isolation kits from Invitrogen. What the research found in general, with its limitations: In monozygotic twins, out-of-frame TCR alpha sharing was systematically underestimated by recombination models, although the models agreed with sharing between unrelated individuals. In beta out-of-frame sequences, excess twin sharing was weaker, because having fewer shared sequences lowered the signal-to-noise ratio. Zero-insertion analyses could be partly confounded by invariant T cells such as MAIT and iNKT, though diverse VJ usage argued against such confounding for most clonotypes. Fewer insertions were carried by abundant cord blood beta clonotypes, a similar but weaker trend appeared in young adult naive repertoires, and no such trend appeared in memory repertoires. Because the same donors could not be followed over many years, the conclusions depended on cross-sectional statistical analysis. Compared with coincidental sharing between unrelated individuals, out-of-frame TCR alpha sequences shared between twins showed an excess of sequences with low generation probability.

Via the germline V gene (reference sequence), CDR1 is LNHNV and CDR2 YYDKDF. Its CDR3 holds 11 amino acids, cysteine through phenylalanine. Only the CDR3 DNA stays, 33 bases, in frame from base 1. V and J lose 3 bases and 4 bases, and a span of 1 base separates them. Libraries came from 5' RACE. TCRdb records Illumina HiSeq 2000 as the sequencer. A universal primer binding site was introduced by template switching, and a unique molecular identifier was present in the final cDNA, enabling accurate counting of TCR cDNA molecules. First-strand cDNA for TCR alpha and beta chains was synthesized from specific primers in the conserved constant-segment region. Each cDNA library was double barcoded, with a SMART-Mk sample barcode plus Illumina barcodes, to control for contamination. Two successive PCR steps introduced TruSeq adapter sequences along with Illumina sample barcodes. The TCR alpha and beta cDNA libraries were sequenced on the Illumina HiSeq platform using custom primers. The authors processed their data as follows. MiGEC processed the raw reads to extract unique molecular identifiers, while MiXCR was used to determine the CDR3 positions. Recombination models were inferred per individual with the repgenHMM and IGoR tools using an EM algorithm. The analysis of shared clonotypes was done with the tcR package in R, with sharing normalized by the product of cloneset sizes. Out-of-frame nonproductive sequences were analyzed to study raw recombination free of thymic and clonal selection effects. TCRdb itself trimmed the public reads at Q25 with fastp, ran MiXCR and retained productive beta chains. Each record represents a unique CDR3 protein, reported with the most common genes and DNA among its rows. None of the V and J calls come from the authors' own analysis; TCRdb made them. This sample is represented by 400,000 to 550,000 distinct CDR3 sequences; approximately 22% of them were singletons. The top ten clonotypes cover under 0.95% of the sample.

The sample was also linked to a second study, of T cells expressing NK-cell markers. The second publication reports: TCR beta-chain repertoires were profiled in sorted CD3+CD56+NKG2C+, CD3+CD56+NKG2C- and CD3+CD56-NKG2C+ T-cell subsets from about 8 donors. Among the eight sequenced donors, only one was HCMV-seronegative, while the other seven were HCMV-seropositive. In several experiments an anti-gammadeltaTCR antibody was added to restrict sorting to alphabetaTCR-expressing T cells. In roughly 6 donors, the dominant CD3+CD56+NKG2C+ clonotypes ranked among the top 10 CD8+ clonotypes, making up about 1.0-8% of CD8+ T cells. Those dominant clonotypes were again the most abundant among CD3+CD56-NKG2C+ cells in a handful of donors, at 28.3-60.1%. Whether the expanded NKG2C-expressing T cell clones were specific for HCMV antigens was left unclear. All eight donors whose samples were sequenced were randomly selected healthy volunteers, three of them men and five women. HCMV-specific IgG was detected in serum with a commercial ELISA kit to determine HCMV serostatus. MIGEC was used to demultiplex reads and group reads by UMI, and MiTCR was used to assemble and quantify clonotypes. Only TCR cDNA sequences supported by at least two reads were kept to exclude erroneous sequences. The tcR package was used for downstream repertoire analysis, and clonotypes were matched across fractions by CDR3 nucleotide sequence plus V segment. VDJmatch was used to annotate antigen specificity against VDJdb, with one amino acid substitution in CDR3 allowed.

Rearrangement joined TRBV15 to TRBJ2-1; the D gene cannot be named for sure. The sequence came from a woman between 18 and 29 years old in good health. The sequenced sample consisted of CD4+ T cells sorted from blood. The sequenced DNA is TGTGCCACCAGCAGTTACAATGAGCAGTTCTTC. Its coded protein is CATSSYNEQFF.